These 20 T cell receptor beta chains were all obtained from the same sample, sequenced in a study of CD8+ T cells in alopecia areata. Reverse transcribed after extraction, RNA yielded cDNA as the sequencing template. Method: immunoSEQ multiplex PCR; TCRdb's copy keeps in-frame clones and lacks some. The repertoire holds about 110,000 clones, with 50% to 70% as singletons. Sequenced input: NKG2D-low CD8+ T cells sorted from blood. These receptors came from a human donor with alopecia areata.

For the CDR3, the DNA is TGTGCCAGCACAGGGGGCGCTTTTCTCGATGAAGCTTTCTTT. Its translation is CASTGGAFLDEAFF. This chain uses TRBV6-1 with TRBJ1-1, with 8 bases fitting TRBD1. Germline V CDR1 and CDR2: MNHNS, SASEGT. The J segment lost 7 bases and the V segment lost 7 bases, leaving 11 bases of the junction unmatched. The length of the CDR3 is 14 residues.

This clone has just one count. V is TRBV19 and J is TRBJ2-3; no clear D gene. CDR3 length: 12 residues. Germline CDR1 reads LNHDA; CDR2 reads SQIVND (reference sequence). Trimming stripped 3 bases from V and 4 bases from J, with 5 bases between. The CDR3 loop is CASSMDPDTQYF. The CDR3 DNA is TGTGCCAGTAGTATGGACCCAGATACGCAGTATTTT.

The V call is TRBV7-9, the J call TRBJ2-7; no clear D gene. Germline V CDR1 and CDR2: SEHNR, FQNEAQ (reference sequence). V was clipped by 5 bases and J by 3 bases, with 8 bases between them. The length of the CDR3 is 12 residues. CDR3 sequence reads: CASSPTVYEQYF. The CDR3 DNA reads TGTGCCAGCAGCCCCACAGTCTACGAGCAGTACTTC.

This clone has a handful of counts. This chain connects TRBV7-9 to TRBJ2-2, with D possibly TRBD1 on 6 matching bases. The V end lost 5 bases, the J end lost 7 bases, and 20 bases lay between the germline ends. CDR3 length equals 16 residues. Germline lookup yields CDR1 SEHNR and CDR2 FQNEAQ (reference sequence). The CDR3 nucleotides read TGTGCCAGCAGCACACCGGGACAAGCGATTTACGGGGAGCTGTTTTTT. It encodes CASSTPGQAIYGELFF.

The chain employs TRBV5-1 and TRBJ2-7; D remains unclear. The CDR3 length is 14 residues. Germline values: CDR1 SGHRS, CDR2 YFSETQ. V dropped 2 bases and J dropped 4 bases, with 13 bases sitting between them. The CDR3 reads CASSFSTVGYEQYF. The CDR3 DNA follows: TGCGCCAGCAGCTTCTCGACCGTTGGATACGAGCAGTACTTC.

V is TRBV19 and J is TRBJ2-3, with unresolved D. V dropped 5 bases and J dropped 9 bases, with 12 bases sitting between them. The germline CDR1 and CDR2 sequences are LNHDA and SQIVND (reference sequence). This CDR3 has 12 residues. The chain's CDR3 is CASSVDHGTQYF. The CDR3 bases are TGTGCCAGTAGTGTGGACCATGGAACGCAGTATTTT.

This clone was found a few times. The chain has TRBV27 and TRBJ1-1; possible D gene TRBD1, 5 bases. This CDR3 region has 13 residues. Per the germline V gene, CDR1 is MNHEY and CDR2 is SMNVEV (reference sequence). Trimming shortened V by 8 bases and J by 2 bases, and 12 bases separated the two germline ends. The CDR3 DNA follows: TGTGCCAGCTCTTATGGGACTAACACTGAAGCTTTCTTT. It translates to CASSYGTNTEAFF.

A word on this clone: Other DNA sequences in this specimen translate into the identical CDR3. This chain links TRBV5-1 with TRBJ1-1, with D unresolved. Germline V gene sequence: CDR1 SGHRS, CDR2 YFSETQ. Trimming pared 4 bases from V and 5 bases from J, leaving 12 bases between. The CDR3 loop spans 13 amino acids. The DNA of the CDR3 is TGCGCCAGCAGCCCTACGGGAGATACTGAAGCTTTCTTT. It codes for CASSPTGDTEAFF. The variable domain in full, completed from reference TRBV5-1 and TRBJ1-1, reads KAGVTQTPRYLIKTRGQQVTLSCSPISGHRSVSWYQQTPGQGLQFLFEYFSETQRNKGNFPGRFSGRQFSNSRSEMNVSTLELGDSALYLCASSPTGDTEAFFGQGTRLTVV.

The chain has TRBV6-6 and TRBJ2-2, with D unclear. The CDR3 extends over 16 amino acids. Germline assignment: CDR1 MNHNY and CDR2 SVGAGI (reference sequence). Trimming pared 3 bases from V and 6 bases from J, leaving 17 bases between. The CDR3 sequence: CASSYSTSNGPGELFF. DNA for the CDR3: TGTGCCAGCAGTTATTCAACCAGTAACGGACCCGGGGAGCTGTTTTTT.

The CDR3 loop reads CASSQASENTGELFF. Here the CDR3 DNA reads TGTGCCAGCAGCCAAGCTAGCGAGAACACCGGGGAGCTGTTTTTT. The chain carries TRBV4-2 and TRBJ2-2; D perhaps matches TRBD2 (6 bases). The CDR3 spans 15 residues. V gave up 1 base and J gave up 1 base, with 7 bases separating them. The germline CDR1 and CDR2 sequences are LGHNA and YNFKEQ.

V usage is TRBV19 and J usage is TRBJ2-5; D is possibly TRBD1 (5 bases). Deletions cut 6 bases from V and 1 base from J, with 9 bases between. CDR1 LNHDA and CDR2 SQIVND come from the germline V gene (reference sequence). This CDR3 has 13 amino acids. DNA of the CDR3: TGTGCCAGTAGCTCACAGGTCCAAGAGACCCAGTACTTC. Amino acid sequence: CASSSQVQETQYF. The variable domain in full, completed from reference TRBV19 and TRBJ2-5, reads DGGITQSPKYLFRKEGQNVTLSCEQNLNHDAMYWYRQDPGQGLRLIYYSQIVNDFQKGDIAEGYSVSREKKESFPLTVTSAQKNPTAFYLCASSSQVQETQYFGPGTRLLVL.

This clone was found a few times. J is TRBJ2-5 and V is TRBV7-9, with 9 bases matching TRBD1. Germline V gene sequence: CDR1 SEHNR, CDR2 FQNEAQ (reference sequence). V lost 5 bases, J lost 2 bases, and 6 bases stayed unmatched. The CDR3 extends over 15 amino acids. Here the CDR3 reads CASSNPGQGQETQYF. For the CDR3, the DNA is TGTGCCAGCAGCAACCCGGGACAGGGACAAGAGACCCAGTACTTC.

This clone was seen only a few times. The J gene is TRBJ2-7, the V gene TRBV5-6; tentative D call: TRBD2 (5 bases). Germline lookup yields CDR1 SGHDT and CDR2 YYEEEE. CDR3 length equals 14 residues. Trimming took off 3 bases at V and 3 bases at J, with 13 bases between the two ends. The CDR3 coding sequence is TGTGCCAGCAGCTCCGGACTCGGCAGCTACGAGCAGTACTTC. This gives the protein CASSSGLGSYEQYF.

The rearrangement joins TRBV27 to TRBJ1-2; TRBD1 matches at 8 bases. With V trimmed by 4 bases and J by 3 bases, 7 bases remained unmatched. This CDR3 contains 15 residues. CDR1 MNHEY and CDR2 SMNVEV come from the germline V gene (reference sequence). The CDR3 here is CASSSQTGGDYGYTF. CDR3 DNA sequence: TGTGCCAGCAGTTCCCAAACAGGGGGAGACTATGGCTACACCTTC.

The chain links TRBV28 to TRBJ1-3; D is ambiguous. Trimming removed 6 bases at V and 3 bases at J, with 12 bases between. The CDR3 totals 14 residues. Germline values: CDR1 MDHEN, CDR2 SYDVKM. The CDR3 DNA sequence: TGTGCCAGCAGGAGACAAGGGAGTGGAAACACCATATATTTT. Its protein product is CASRRQGSGNTIYF. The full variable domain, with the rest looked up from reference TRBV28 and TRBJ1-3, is DVKVTQSSRYLVKRTGEKVFLECVQDMDHENMFWYRQDPGLGLRLIYFSYDVKMKEKGDIPEGYSVSREKKERFSLILESASTNQTSMYLCASRRQGSGNTIYFGEGSWLTVV.

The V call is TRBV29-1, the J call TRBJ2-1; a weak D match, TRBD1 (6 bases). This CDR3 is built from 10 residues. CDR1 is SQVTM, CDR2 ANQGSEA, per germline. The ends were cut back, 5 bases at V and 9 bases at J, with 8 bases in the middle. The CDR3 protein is CSVLDSEQFF. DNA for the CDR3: TGCAGCGTTCTGGACAGTGAGCAGTTCTTC.

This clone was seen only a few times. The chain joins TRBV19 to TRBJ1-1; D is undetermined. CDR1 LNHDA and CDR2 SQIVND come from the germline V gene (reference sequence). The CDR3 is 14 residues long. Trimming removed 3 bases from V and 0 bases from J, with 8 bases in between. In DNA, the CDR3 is TGTGCCAGTAGTATCCCCGGGCTGAACACTGAAGCTTTCTTT. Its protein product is CASSIPGLNTEAFF.

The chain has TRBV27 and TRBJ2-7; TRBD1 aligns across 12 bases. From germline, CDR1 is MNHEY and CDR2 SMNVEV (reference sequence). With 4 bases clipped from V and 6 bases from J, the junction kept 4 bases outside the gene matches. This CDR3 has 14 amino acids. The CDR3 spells CASSSRDRGREQYF. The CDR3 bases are TGTGCCAGCAGTTCCCGGGACAGGGGGCGCGAGCAGTACTTC.

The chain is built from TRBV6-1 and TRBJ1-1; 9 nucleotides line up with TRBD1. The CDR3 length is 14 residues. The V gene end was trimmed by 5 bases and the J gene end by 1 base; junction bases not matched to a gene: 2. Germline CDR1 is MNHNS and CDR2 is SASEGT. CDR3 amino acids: CASSNRGQNTEAFF. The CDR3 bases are TGTGCCAGCAGTAACAGGGGGCAGAACACTGAAGCTTTCTTT.

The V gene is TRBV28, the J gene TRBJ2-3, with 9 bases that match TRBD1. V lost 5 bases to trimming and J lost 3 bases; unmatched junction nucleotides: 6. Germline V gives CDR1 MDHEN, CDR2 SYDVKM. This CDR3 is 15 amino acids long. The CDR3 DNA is TGTGCCAGCAGTAAAGGACAGGGGTCGACAGATACGCAGTATTTT. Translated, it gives CASSKGQGSTDTQYF.